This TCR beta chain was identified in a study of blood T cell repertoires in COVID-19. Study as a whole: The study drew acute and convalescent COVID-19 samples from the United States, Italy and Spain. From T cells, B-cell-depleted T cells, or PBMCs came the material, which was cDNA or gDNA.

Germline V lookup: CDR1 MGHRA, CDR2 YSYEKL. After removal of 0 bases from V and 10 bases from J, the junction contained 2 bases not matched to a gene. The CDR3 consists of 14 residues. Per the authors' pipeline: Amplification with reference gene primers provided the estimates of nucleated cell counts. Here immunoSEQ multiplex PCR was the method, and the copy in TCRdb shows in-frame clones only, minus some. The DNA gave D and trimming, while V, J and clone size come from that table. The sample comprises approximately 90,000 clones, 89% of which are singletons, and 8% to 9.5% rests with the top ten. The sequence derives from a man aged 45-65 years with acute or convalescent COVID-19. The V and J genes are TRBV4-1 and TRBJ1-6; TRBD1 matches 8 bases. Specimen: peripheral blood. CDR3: CASSQEAGGSPLHF. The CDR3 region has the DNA TGCGCCAGCAGCCAAGAGGCAGGGGGCTCACCCCTCCACTTT.